This T cell receptor (beta chain) originates from a study of T cell repertoires in cytomegalovirus infection. TCRdb ran MiXCR on the reads and lists one entry per CDR3 protein. The sample consists of a few hundred thousand distinct CDR3 sequences, 40% of them appearing once. The CDR3 spans 16 residues. CDR1 is SGHVT, CDR2 SQSDAQ, per germline. V lost 3 bases, J lost 5 bases, and 6 bases stayed unmatched. Worth noting for this clonotype: Its antigen is unidentified.

V is TRBV7-4 and J is TRBJ2-5; TRBD2 aligns across 13 bases. This receptor was identified in a human donor in good health (CMV status not recorded). Some clones in this sample may be carry-over from other donors' samples. The sample here was cultured PBMCs, taken from culture after CMV antigen stimulation. CDR3 in amino acids: CASSFGGLAGVETQYF. The CDR3 region has the DNA TGTGCCAGCAGCTTCGGAGGACTAGCGGGAGTCGAGACCCAGTACTTC. The whole variable domain, remainder taken from reference TRBV7-4 and TRBJ2-5, is GAGVSQSPRYKVAKRGRDVALRCDSISGHVTLYWYRQTLGQGSEVLTYSQSDAQRDKSGRPSGRFSAERPERSVSTLKIQRTEQGDSAVYLCASSFGGLAGVETQYFGPGTRLLVL.